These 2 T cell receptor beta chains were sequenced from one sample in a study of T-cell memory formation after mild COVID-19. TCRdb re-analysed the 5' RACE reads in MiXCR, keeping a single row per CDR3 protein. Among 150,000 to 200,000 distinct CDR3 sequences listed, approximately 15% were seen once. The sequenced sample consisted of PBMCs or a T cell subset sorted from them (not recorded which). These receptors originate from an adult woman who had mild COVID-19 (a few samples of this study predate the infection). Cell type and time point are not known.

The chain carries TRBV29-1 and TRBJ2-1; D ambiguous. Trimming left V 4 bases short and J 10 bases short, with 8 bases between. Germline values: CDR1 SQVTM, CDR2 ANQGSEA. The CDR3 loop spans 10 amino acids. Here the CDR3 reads CSVGRLEQFF. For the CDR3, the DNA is TGCAGCGTTGGCCGCCTGGAGCAGTTCTTC.

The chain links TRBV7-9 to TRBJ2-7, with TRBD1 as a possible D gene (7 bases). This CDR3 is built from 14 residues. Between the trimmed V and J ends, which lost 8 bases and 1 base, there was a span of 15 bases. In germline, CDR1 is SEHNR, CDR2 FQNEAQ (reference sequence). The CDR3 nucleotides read TGTGCCAGCGAGGACAGGAGGGGTTCCTACGAGCAGTACTTC. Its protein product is CASEDRRGSYEQYF.